One and the same sample provided the 19 T cell receptor beta chains below, sequenced in a study of T cells in Graves' hyperthyroidism and ophthalmopathy. RNA transcripts served as the template for amplifying TCR beta CDR3 regions. In the first-round RT-PCR of the TCR CDR3, the HTBI primer set was used. From the multiplex PCR reads, TCRdb called clonotypes with MiXCR, one entry per CDR3 protein. The sample yields fewer than 300,000 distinct CDR3 sequences, 20% to 25% seen once. Source material: blood. Receptors originate from a man between 35 and 55 years old with Graves' hyperthyroidism that later progressed to Graves' ophthalmopathy.

This clonotype was observed at least ten times. V usage is TRBV12-5 and J usage is TRBJ1-5; no clear D gene. This CDR3 spans 17 amino acids. V was clipped by 1 base and J by 7 bases, with 20 bases between them. Per the germline V gene, CDR1 is LGHNT and CDR2 is FRNRAP. CDR3 residues: CASGLGGGVLPSQPQHF. The CDR3 nucleotides read TGTGCTAGTGGTTTGGGCGGTGGGGTTCTTCCGTCGCAGCCCCAGCATTTT.

This clonotype was seen at least ten times. The chain links TRBV5-1 to TRBJ1-4; D perhaps matches TRBD1 (5 bases). The length of the CDR3 is 15 residues. Germline V gene data show CDR1 as SGHRS and CDR2 as YFSETQ. The germline V and J ends were trimmed by 4 bases and 3 bases, with 13 bases remaining between them. The CDR3 nucleotides are TGCGCCAGCAGCAACCCGACAGCCGCTAATGAAAAACTGTTTTTT. Protein sequence: CASSNPTAANEKLFF.

This clonotype was seen many times. The V gene is TRBV29-1, the J gene TRBJ2-7; D call uncertain. V was clipped by 6 bases and J by 6 bases, with 9 bases between them. The CDR3 contains 10 residues. The germline CDR1 and CDR2 sequences are SQVTM and ANQGSEA. CDR3 protein: CSVAIGEQYF. CDR3 nucleotide sequence: TGCAGCGTAGCCATAGGCGAGCAGTACTTC.

This clonotype showed up many times. The chain links TRBV6-5 to TRBJ2-4; D remains unclear. The germline V and J ends were trimmed by 0 bases and 0 bases, with 9 bases remaining between them. The CDR3 extends over 16 amino acids. Germline V CDR1 and CDR2: MNHEY, SVGAGI. DNA of the CDR3: TGTGCCAGCAGTTACTCTGAGGCTCTAGCCAAAAACATTCAGTACTTC. Its translation is CASSYSEALAKNIQYF.

A word on this clonotype: This could be a read error, since a much larger clone is one nucleotide away. This chain's CDR3 is CASSATLVGGGETQYF. Here the CDR3 DNA reads TGTGCCAGCAGCGCCACTCTAGTGGGAGGGGGAGAGACCCAGTACTTC. This sequence joins TRBV9 and TRBJ2-5; D is perhaps TRBD2 (7 bases). The CDR3 consists of 16 residues. Germline CDR1 reads SGDLS; CDR2 reads YYNGEE. The V and J ends lost 3 bases and 4 bases respectively, with 19 bases between them. Using reference TRBV9 and TRBJ2-5 for the parts outside the CDR3, the full variable domain is DSGVTQTPKHLITATGQRVTLRCSPRSGDLSVYWYQQSLDQGLQFLIQYYNGEERAKGNILERFSAQQFPDLHSELNLSSLELGDSALYFCASSATLVGGGETQYFGPGTRLLVL.

The chain combines TRBV6-1 with TRBJ2-7, with 7 nucleotides matching TRBD1. The CDR3 sequence is 15 residues long. Germline CDR1 MNHNS, CDR2 SASEGT. V shed 4 bases and J 3 bases; nucleotides not matched to a gene: 9. In DNA, the CDR3 is TGTGCCAGCAGTGCCCTACAGGGGAGCCACTACGAGCAGTACTTC. It is translated as CASSALQGSHYEQYF.

The rearrangement links TRBV28 to TRBJ1-2, with 9 bases that match TRBD1. V lost 8 bases to trimming and J lost 8 bases; unmatched junction nucleotides: 9. The germline V gene encodes CDR1 MDHEN and CDR2 SYDVKM. The CDR3 covers 13 residues. CDR3 residues: CASLNRGRRGYTF. In DNA, the CDR3 is TGTGCCAGCTTGAACAGGGGGCGCCGGGGCTACACCTTC.

This clonotype came up once. The chain couples TRBV6-5 to TRBJ1-3; weak D call: TRBD1 (5 bases). V was clipped by 0 bases and J by 0 bases, with 9 bases between them. Germline V gene data show CDR1 as MNHEY and CDR2 as SVGAGI. The CDR3 has 16 amino acids. The DNA for the CDR3 is TGTGCCAGCAGTTACTCGGCAGGGAGCTCTGGAAACACCATATATTTT. Protein: CASSYSAGSSGNTIYF.

The sample holds many counts of this clonotype. The chain couples TRBV7-9 to TRBJ1-5; no definite D call. This CDR3 has 12 residues. V dropped 5 bases and J dropped 4 bases, with 6 bases sitting between them. Germline CDR1 reads SEHNR; CDR2 reads FQNEAQ (reference sequence). The CDR3 sequence: CASSADNQPQHF. For the CDR3, the DNA is TGTGCCAGCAGCGCGGATAATCAGCCCCAGCATTTT. Full variable domain (remainder filled in from reference TRBV7-9 and TRBJ1-5): DTGVSQNPRHKITKRGQNVTFRCDPISEHNRLYWYRQTLGQGPEFLTYFQNEAQLEKSRLLSDRFSAERPKGSFSTLEIQRTEQGDSAMYLCASSADNQPQHFGDGTRLSIL.

This clonotype was seen ten or more times. V and J are TRBV20-1 and TRBJ1-1; D might be TRBD1 (6 bases). With 3 bases removed from V and 1 base from J, the gap between germline ends came to 9 bases. This CDR3 contains 13 residues. Germline assignment: CDR1 DFQATT and CDR2 SNEGSKA (reference sequence). Here the CDR3 reads CSASRGPNTEAFF. The CDR3 DNA reads as TGCAGTGCTAGCCGGGGGCCGAACACTGAAGCTTTCTTT.

This clonotype was observed many times. This chain links TRBV3-1 with TRBJ1-2, with D hard to call. This CDR3 comprises 13 residues. Germline V gene sequence: CDR1 LGHDT, CDR2 YNNKEL (reference sequence). V was pared by 5 bases and J by 4 bases, with 11 bases between. The chain's CDR3 is CASSDRRVYGYTF. In DNA form, the CDR3 reads TGTGCCAGCAGCGACCGACGGGTCTATGGCTACACCTTC.

This clonotype was observed many times. This chain connects TRBV20-1 to TRBJ1-1; D is perhaps TRBD1 (5 bases). The V gene lost 1 base and the J gene lost 1 base, with 16 bases spanning the gap. CDR1 and CDR2 (germline): DFQATT, SNEGSKA (reference sequence). The CDR3 extends over 16 amino acids. The CDR3 DNA follows: TGCAGTGCTAGAGCGTATTCGGGGGATTGGAACACTGAAGCTTTCTTT. This gives the protein CSARAYSGDWNTEAFF.

The J gene is TRBJ2-5, the V gene TRBV7-3, with 8 nucleotides matching TRBD2. The CDR3 is 14 amino acids. J lost 5 bases, V lost 5 bases, and 7 bases had no gene match. Germline V CDR1 and CDR2: SGHTA, FQGTGA. In DNA form, the CDR3 reads TGTGCCAGCAGCCGAGCGGGGGAGTGGGAGACCCAGTACTTC. This gives the protein CASSRAGEWETQYF.

The chain is built from TRBV28 and TRBJ1-1; TRBD1 matches at 7 bases. The CDR3 covers 14 residues. CDR1 and CDR2 (germline): MDHEN, SYDVKM. The trim removed 5 bases at V and 8 bases at J, leaving 11 bases unmatched. The CDR3: CASSTRNRGSEAFF. In DNA form, the CDR3 reads TGTGCCAGCAGTACCAGAAACAGGGGCAGCGAAGCTTTCTTT.

This clonotype came up a few times. The genes are TRBV13 and TRBJ2-7; 8 bases align to TRBD1. This CDR3 comprises 11 residues. CDR1 PRHDT and CDR2 FYEKMQ come from the germline V gene (reference sequence). The CDR3 reads CASSLADRVGV. The CDR3 DNA reads TGTGCCAGCAGCTTAGCGGACAGGGTCGGGGTC.

This chain joins TRBV6-2 or TRBV6-3 and TRBJ1-1; possibly TRBD1 for D (6 bases). The CDR3 runs 14 residues. Germline values: CDR1 MNHEY, CDR2 SVGEGT. V dropped 6 bases and J dropped 3 bases, with 14 bases sitting between them. The CDR3 is CASRSEGGHTEAFF. CDR3 bases: TGTGCCAGCAGGTCGGAGGGGGGGCACACTGAAGCTTTCTTT.

The chain carries TRBV4-1 and TRBJ2-6; D is unclear. This CDR3 contains 17 residues. Trimming stripped 3 bases from V and 2 bases from J, with 14 bases between. From germline, CDR1 is MGHRA and CDR2 YSYEKL. The CDR3 DNA reads as TGCGCCAGCAGCCATTTTTTCTGGAAGGCTGGGGCCAACGTCCTGACTTTC. Protein: CASSHFFWKAGANVLTF.

This clonotype was recorded many times. The rearrangement links TRBV12-3 or TRBV12-4 to TRBJ1-5; no clear D gene. The CDR3 covers 14 residues. V dropped 3 bases and J dropped 6 bases, with 12 bases sitting between them. The CDR3 region is CASSLGFAGQPQHF. The CDR3, as DNA: TGTGCCAGCAGTTTGGGGTTTGCCGGTCAGCCCCAGCATTTT.

The table lists this clonotype with many counts. V usage is TRBV20-1 and J usage is TRBJ2-1, with 7 bases lining up with TRBD2. The ends lost 4 bases at V and 4 bases at J; junction bases unmatched: 10. CDR3 length: 15 residues. CDR1 is DFQATT and CDR2 is SNEGSKA in the germline V gene (reference sequence). The CDR3 is CSAKVRSGAYNEQFF. CDR3 DNA: TGCAGTGCTAAGGTTCGGAGCGGGGCATACAATGAGCAGTTCTTC.